These 13 T cell receptor beta chains share one sample of origin, sequenced in a study of CD8 T cells in ankylosing spondylitis. Study results and limitations: Apparently characteristic of ankylosing spondylitis blood was a TCR beta motif (roughly eight highly homologous variants).

Their antigen targets remain unknown. Each CDR3 protein is one row after TCRdb ran MiXCR on the 5' RACE reads. The table lists some 800,000 distinct CDR3 sequences, over 9.5% of them singletons. The sample was blood, either unsorted or a sorted T cell fraction (not recorded which). The receptors were gathered from a male donor with ankylosing spondylitis.

V gene TRBV2 combines with J gene TRBJ1-1; D possibly corresponds to TRBD1 (5 bases). The CDR3 runs to 12 residues. Looked up from germline, CDR1 is SNHLY and CDR2 is FYNNEI. Trimming stripped 6 bases from V and 9 bases from J, with 14 bases between. CDR3 coding DNA: TGTGCCAGCAGAGGGGATTCCGGCCAAGCTTTCTTT. It translates to CASRGDSGQAFF.

J is TRBJ2-7 and V is TRBV4-3, with 9 positions matching TRBD1. The V gene's germline CDR1 is LGHNA and CDR2 YSLEER. The J segment lost 3 bases and the V segment lost 1 base, leaving 1 base of the junction unmatched. The CDR3 is 14 residues long. The CDR3 loop is CASSQATGGYEQYF. CDR3 in DNA: TGCGCCAGCAGCCAAGCGACAGGGGGCTACGAGCAGTACTTC.

This clonotype was found many times. V usage is TRBV20-1 and J usage is TRBJ1-1; D call uncertain. CDR1 and CDR2 (germline): DFQATT, SNEGSKA (reference sequence). The CDR3 extends over 13 amino acids. Trimming stripped 8 bases from V and 0 bases from J, with 13 bases between. The CDR3 DNA sequence: TGCAGTCAAAATAGCCGATTGAACACTGAAGCTTTCTTT. Amino acid sequence: CSQNSRLNTEAFF.

This clonotype was recorded many times. The chain combines TRBV5-1 with TRBJ2-1, with a tentative D call TRBD2 (6 bases). CDR1 is SGHRS, CDR2 YFSETQ, per germline. V lost 4 bases, J lost 1 base, and 9 bases lay in between. The CDR3 has 14 amino acids. CDR3 sequence reads: CASSISGSYNEQFF. CDR3 bases: TGCGCCAGCAGCATTAGCGGTTCCTACAATGAGCAGTTCTTC.

This clonotype has more than one count but fewer than ten. The CDR3 spells CASSDLSGSSYNEQFF. The CDR3 nucleotides read TGTGCCAGCAGTGACCTTAGCGGGAGCTCCTACAATGAGCAGTTCTTC. The J gene is TRBJ2-1, the V gene TRBV25-1; 9 bases align to TRBD2. The germline CDR1 and CDR2 sequences are MGHDK and SYGVNS. J lost 0 bases, V lost 3 bases, and 3 bases had no gene match. The CDR3 extends over 16 amino acids.

This clonotype was counted only a few times. V usage is TRBV2 and J usage is TRBJ1-1; weak D call: TRBD1 (5 bases). The CDR3 loop spans 11 amino acids. The germline V gene has CDR1 SNHLY and CDR2 FYNNEI. V shed 9 bases and J shed 6 bases, with 11 bases lying between them. CDR3 amino acids: CARGVAAEAFF. The CDR3 DNA sequence: TGTGCCAGAGGGGTGGCAGCTGAAGCTTTCTTT.

The V and J genes are TRBV7-2 and TRBJ2-1; the match to TRBD1 covers 10 bases. Trimming at V came to 5 bases and at J to 6 bases, leaving 7 bases not matched to a gene. CDR1 and CDR2 from the germline V gene are SGHTA and FQGNSA. There are 15 residues in the CDR3. Here the CDR3 reads CASSPAGTGVNEQFF. The CDR3, as DNA: TGTGCCAGCAGCCCAGCCGGGACAGGGGTCAATGAGCAGTTCTTC.

The rearrangement uses TRBV7-3 and TRBJ1-6, with D unresolved. The germline V gene encodes CDR1 SGHTA and CDR2 FQGTGA. With 0 bases removed from V and 7 bases from J, the gap between germline ends came to 10 bases. The length of the CDR3 is 15 residues. The CDR3 protein is CASSLTWGGNSPLHF. CDR3 sequence (DNA): TGTGCCAGCAGCTTAACTTGGGGTGGCAATTCACCCCTCCACTTT.

The chain has TRBV20-1 and TRBJ1-5; TRBD1 might be the D (6 bases). The CDR3 spans 15 residues. V was cut by 6 bases and J by 4 bases, with 19 bases left in between. The V gene's germline CDR1 is DFQATT and CDR2 SNEGSKA (reference sequence). The CDR3 DNA reads TGCAGTGCGCTAGCGTGGGGGGCCGAAAATCAGCCCCAGCATTTT. It encodes CSALAWGAENQPQHF.

This clonotype was recorded many times. The chain links TRBV5-6 to TRBJ1-1; D remains ambiguous. The CDR3 loop spans 13 amino acids. Germline loops: CDR1 SGHDT, CDR2 YYEEEE. Deletions cut 0 bases from V and 7 bases from J, with 10 bases between. This CDR3 is CASSLALRGEAFF. CDR3 in DNA: TGTGCCAGCAGCTTGGCTTTGCGTGGTGAAGCTTTCTTT.

This clonotype was detected a few times. The rearrangement joins TRBV29-1 to TRBJ1-2, with 8 nucleotides matching TRBD1. V shed 4 bases, J shed 4 bases, and the junction held 14 bases outside the gene matches. The CDR3 is made up of 16 amino acids. Germline CDR1 and CDR2: SQVTM and ANQGSEA. Here the CDR3 DNA reads TGCAGCGTTGGGGGTACAGGGGGTGCGGAGGGCTATGGCTACACCTTC. Its protein is CSVGGTGGAEGYGYTF. Together with reference TRBV29-1 and TRBJ1-2, the CDR3 gives the full variable domain: SAVISQKPSRDICQRGTSLTIQCQVDSQVTMMFWYRQQPGQSLTLIATANQGSEATYESGFVIDKFPISRPNLTFSTLTVSNMSPEDSSIYLCSVGGTGGAEGYGYTFGSGTRLTVV.

V gene TRBV29-1 combines with J gene TRBJ1-2; 8 bases match TRBD1. The CDR3 covers 14 residues. The V segment lost 4 bases and the J segment 6 bases; nucleotides outside the gene matches: 10. CDR1 is SQVTM, CDR2 ANQGSEA, per germline. The CDR3 is CSVVGQGAWDGYTF. In DNA form, the CDR3 reads TGCAGCGTTGTTGGGCAGGGGGCTTGGGATGGCTACACCTTC. The full variable domain, with the rest looked up from reference TRBV29-1 and TRBJ1-2, is SAVISQKPSRDICQRGTSLTIQCQVDSQVTMMFWYRQQPGQSLTLIATANQGSEATYESGFVIDKFPISRPNLTFSTLTVSNMSPEDSSIYLCSVVGQGAWDGYTFGSGTRLTVV.

The CDR3 protein is CSAPRGGSRSEQYF. The CDR3, as DNA: TGCAGTGCCCCTAGAGGGGGTTCTAGGTCCGAGCAGTACTTC. The chain carries TRBV20-1 and TRBJ2-7, with a weak D call TRBD1 (6 bases). Between the trimmed V and J ends, which lost 6 bases and 6 bases, there was a span of 21 bases. The CDR3 is made up of 14 amino acids. In germline, CDR1 is DFQATT, CDR2 SNEGSKA (reference sequence).